The 27 T cell receptor beta chains given below trace back to one sample, sequenced in a study of T cell responses to AZD1222 COVID-19 vaccine. Repertoires were generated with immunoSEQ multiplex PCR, while TCRdb's copy carries only in-frame clones and drops some. Here the sample spans some 110,000 clones, more than 75% being singletons. Here the sequenced sample was peripheral blood, taken 28 days after the second AZD1222 dose. Receptors originate from an adult who received the AZD1222 COVID-19 vaccine.

The J gene is TRBJ2-2, the V gene TRBV19, with 8 bases lining up with TRBD1. The CDR3 consists of 15 residues. Per germline, CDR1 LNHDA and CDR2 SQIVND (reference sequence). The trim removed 4 bases at V and 0 bases at J, leaving 1 base unmatched. In nucleotides, the CDR3 is TGTGCCAGTAGTACAGGGGGCGCGAACACCGGGGAGCTGTTTTTT. It yields the protein CASSTGGANTGELFF.

This chain joins TRBV5-8 and TRBJ1-1, with D maybe TRBD1 (6 bases). V was cut by 4 bases and J by 1 base, with 17 bases left in between. This CDR3 is built from 16 residues. Germline CDR1 is SGHTS and CDR2 is YDEGEE. This CDR3 is CASSPLGGLRNTEAFF. The DNA for the CDR3 is TGTGCCAGCAGCCCCCTGGGGGGGCTCCGGAACACTGAAGCTTTCTTT.

V and J are TRBV7-2 and TRBJ2-6; 8 bases map to TRBD2. V was pared by 8 bases and J by 2 bases, with 5 bases of the junction left unmatched. Germline assignment: CDR1 SGHTA and CDR2 FQGNSA. CDR3 length: 15 amino acids. CDR3 region: CASGAGGAGANVLTF. The CDR3 nucleotides are TGTGCCAGCGGGGCGGGGGGCGCTGGGGCCAACGTCCTGACTTTC.

This clone appeared once. The rearrangement uses TRBV7-3 and TRBJ2-7; 8 positions agree with TRBD2. CDR1 SGHTA and CDR2 FQGTGA come from the germline V gene. The CDR3 contains 14 residues. Trimming cost V 4 bases and J 6 bases; bases outside gene matches: 8. The CDR3: CASSYSGIRGEQYF. The DNA for the CDR3 is TGTGCCAGCAGCTATAGCGGGATTAGAGGCGAGCAGTACTTC. The whole variable domain, remainder taken from reference TRBV7-3 and TRBJ2-7, is GAGVSQTPSNKVTEKGKYVELRCDPISGHTALYWYRQSLGQGPEFLIYFQGTGAADDSGLPNDRFFAVRPEGSVSTLKIQRTERGDSAVYLCASSYSGIRGEQYFGPGTRLTVT.

The rearrangement uses TRBV5-5 and TRBJ1-2; TRBD1 might be the D (5 bases). This CDR3 has 14 amino acids. Trimming left V 0 bases short and J 4 bases short, with 10 bases between. Germline-derived CDR1 and CDR2 are SGHKS and YYEKEE (reference sequence). CDR3 bases: TGTGCCAGCAGCTTGGAGGGGAATACCTATGGCTACACCTTC. It encodes CASSLEGNTYGYTF. The variable domain in full, with the rest retrieved from reference TRBV5-5 and TRBJ1-2, is DAGVTQSPTHLIKTRGQQVTLRCSPISGHKSVSWYQQVLGQGPQFIFQYYEKEERGRGNFPDRFSARQFPNYSSELNVNALLLGDSALYLCASSLEGNTYGYTFGSGTRLTVV.

This chain uses TRBV10-3 with TRBJ1-2, with 9 bases identical to TRBD1. J gave up 8 bases and V 6 bases, and 13 bases lay outside the gene matches. The germline CDR1 and CDR2 sequences are ENHRY and SYGVKD. The CDR3 loop spans 15 amino acids. The DNA of the CDR3 is TGTGCCATCAGCGGACGCCGGGACAGGGATCAGGGCTACACCTTC. Translated: CAISGRRDRDQGYTF.

Within the sample, this clone is medium-sized. The V and J genes are TRBV28 and TRBJ2-1; perhaps D is TRBD1 or TRBD2 (5 bases each). CDR1 is MDHEN and CDR2 is SYDVKM in the germline V gene. V was pared by 6 bases and J by 6 bases, with 18 bases between. This CDR3 has 15 amino acids. The CDR3 is CASSQGRRGTNEQFF. The DNA of the CDR3 is TGTGCCAGCAGCCAGGGACGTCGGGGCACCAATGAGCAGTTCTTC.

The CDR3 region has the DNA TGTGCCTGGAGTGTACCGGGCCGCTATGGCTACACCTTC. It yields the protein CAWSVPGRYGYTF. The rearrangement joins TRBV30 to TRBJ1-2; D not resolved. V lost 0 bases to trimming and J lost 4 bases, with 9 bases between them. The germline V gene has CDR1 GTSNPN and CDR2 SVGIG (reference sequence). CDR3 size: 13 residues. Combining the CDR3 with reference TRBV30 and TRBJ1-2 gives the whole variable domain SQTIHQWPATLVQPVGSPLSLECTVEGTSNPNLYWYRQAAGRGLQLLFYSVGIGQISSEVPQNLSASRPQDRQFILSSKKLLLSDSGFYLCAWSVPGRYGYTFGSGTRLTVV.

This clone is labeled medium-sized (0.01 to 0.1%). The J gene is TRBJ2-3, the V gene TRBV5-4; D might be TRBD1 or TRBD2, each matching 6 bases. V was cut by 4 bases and J by 3 bases, with 18 bases left in between. The V gene's germline CDR1 is SGHNT and CDR2 YYREEE (reference sequence). The CDR3 consists of 16 residues. Written as DNA, the CDR3 is TGTGCCAGCAGCAGAACCGGGGGCCGGAGGACAGATACGCAGTATTTT. This gives the protein CASSRTGGRRTDTQYF.

This clone has just one count. The J gene is TRBJ2-5, the V gene TRBV14; possible D gene TRBD2, 6 bases. CDR1 and CDR2 (germline): SGHDN, FVKESK. Between the trimmed V and J ends, which lost 1 base and 2 bases, there was a span of 14 bases. The length of the CDR3 is 16 residues. Here the CDR3 DNA reads TGTGCCAGCAGCCAAGCCGGAAGACTAGGACAAGAGACCCAGTACTTC. The encoded protein is CASSQAGRLGQETQYF.

V usage is TRBV28 and J usage is TRBJ1-5; D unresolved. Germline V gene lookup returns CDR1 MDHEN and CDR2 SYDVKM. CDR3 length equals 13 residues. The V end was cut by 3 bases, the J end by 5 bases, with 8 bases between. In nucleotides, the CDR3 is TGTGCCAGCAGTTTGGGGAAACATCAGCCCCAGCATTTT. As protein: CASSLGKHQPQHF.

The genes are TRBV10-3 and TRBJ1-1; TRBD1 agrees at 8 bases. Germline V gene sequence: CDR1 ENHRY, CDR2 SYGVKD. V lost 2 bases and J lost 3; bases outside the gene matches: 2. CDR3 length: 14 residues. The CDR3 region is CAISETDRDTEAFF. DNA of the CDR3: TGTGCCATCAGTGAGACGGACAGGGACACTGAAGCTTTCTTT.

The rearrangement uses TRBV7-3 and TRBJ1-6; D possibly corresponds to TRBD1 (5 bases). The germline CDR1 and CDR2 sequences are SGHTA and FQGTGA. The V end was cut by 5 bases, the J end by 5 bases, with 13 bases between. This CDR3 comprises 15 residues. The DNA for the CDR3 is TGTGCCAGCAGCGAAGGGAGGGGAGATAATTCACCCCTCCACTTT. It is translated as CASSEGRGDNSPLHF.

This chain uses TRBV9 with TRBJ1-1, with D possibly being TRBD1 (6 bases). Trimming removed 4 bases from V and 4 bases from J, with 14 bases in between. Germline assignment: CDR1 SGDLS and CDR2 YYNGEE. The CDR3 has 14 amino acids. The CDR3 region has the DNA TGTGCCAGCAGCCAGGTGGGGGCGGGCACTGAAGCTTTCTTT. As protein: CASSQVGAGTEAFF.

The rearrangement links TRBV11-3 to TRBJ2-1, with a weak D call TRBD1 (6 bases). The CDR3 has 17 amino acids. Germline V gene lookup returns CDR1 SGHNT and CDR2 YENEEA. The V gene lost 5 bases and the J gene lost 8 bases, with 25 bases spanning the gap. The CDR3 sequence is CASSPQYRAPSPHEQFF. As DNA, the CDR3 is TGTGCCAGCAGCCCGCAGTACAGGGCTCCTAGTCCCCATGAGCAGTTCTTC.

This rearrangement joins TRBV6-5 to TRBJ2-5; D is perhaps TRBD1 or TRBD2 (5 bases each). Germline V lookup: CDR1 MNHEY, CDR2 SVGAGI. This CDR3 has 14 residues. V was pared by 5 bases and J by 7 bases, with 17 bases between. Here the CDR3 reads CASSPNRGLGTQYF. The CDR3 DNA follows: TGTGCCAGCAGTCCTAACCGGGGCTTGGGGACCCAGTACTTC.

The J gene is TRBJ2-2, the V gene TRBV24-1, with TRBD2 matching over 8 bases. The germline V gene has CDR1 KGHDR and CDR2 SFDVKD. The CDR3 has 15 residues. V lost 9 bases, J lost 5 bases, and 10 bases stayed unmatched. The CDR3 here is CATARGGVETGELFF. The CDR3 DNA reads TGTGCCACCGCACGGGGGGGCGTTGAAACCGGGGAGCTGTTTTTT.

The rearrangement joins TRBV5-1 to TRBJ2-1, with D tentatively TRBD2 (5 bases). The V and J ends lost 3 bases and 10 bases respectively, with 11 bases between them. Germline V CDR1 and CDR2: SGHRS, YFSETQ. This CDR3 has 12 amino acids. The CDR3 DNA reads TGCGCCAGCAGCTCACTAGGTAGGGAGCAGTTCTTC. Encoded protein: CASSSLGREQFF.

The rearrangement joins TRBV10-2 to TRBJ2-7; possible D gene TRBD2, 5 bases. Trimming removed 6 bases at V and 4 bases at J, with 7 bases between. The germline V gene has CDR1 WSHSY and CDR2 SAAADI. The CDR3 has 11 residues. The CDR3: CASRREYEQYF. The CDR3 bases are TGCGCCAGCAGAAGGGAGTACGAGCAGTACTTC.

The chain carries TRBV6-5 and TRBJ2-1; the match to TRBD1 covers 7 bases. This CDR3 has 13 residues. In germline, CDR1 is MNHEY, CDR2 SVGAGI. V lost 8 bases to trimming and J lost 8 bases; unmatched junction nucleotides: 9. The CDR3 region is CASLSWGQYEQFF. The CDR3 coding sequence is TGTGCCAGCCTAAGCTGGGGACAGTATGAGCAGTTCTTC.

The rearrangement uses TRBV27 and TRBJ1-4; a weak D match, TRBD1 (6 bases). Germline loops: CDR1 MNHEY, CDR2 SMNVEV (reference sequence). V lost 0 bases and J 8 bases, leaving 13 bases between the germline ends. The CDR3 totals 15 residues. The CDR3 spells CASSLSGGGWEKLFF. DNA for the CDR3: TGTGCCAGCAGTTTATCAGGGGGAGGATGGGAAAAACTGTTTTTT.

V is TRBV28 and J is TRBJ1-4, with D perhaps TRBD1 (6 bases). Trimming took 6 bases from V and 8 from J, leaving 13 bases between them. This CDR3 spans 13 amino acids. Germline V gene sequence: CDR1 MDHEN, CDR2 SYDVKM. The DNA for the CDR3 is TGTGCCAGCAGCACTGGGGGCGAAGAAAAACTGTTTTTT. It translates to CASSTGGEEKLFF.

The chain recombines TRBV7-9 with TRBJ1-6, with D perhaps TRBD1 (5 bases). Germline V lookup: CDR1 SEHNR, CDR2 FQNEAQ (reference sequence). V lost 5 bases and J lost 9, with 17 bases in between. The CDR3 is 15 amino acids. In nucleotides, the CDR3 is TGTGCCAGCAGCCCCCGTGGGGGAGCCCTTTCACCCCTCCACTTT. Protein: CASSPRGGALSPLHF.

The chain joins TRBV28 to TRBJ2-3; 7 bases are a match to TRBD2. Per the germline V gene, CDR1 is MDHEN and CDR2 is SYDVKM. V lost 5 bases to trimming and J lost 0 bases; unmatched junction nucleotides: 5. The CDR3 covers 15 residues. This CDR3 reads CASSLRAGSTDTQYF. The CDR3 bases are TGTGCCAGCAGTCTTCGAGCGGGGAGCACAGATACGCAGTATTTT.

This clone has only one observation. The chain employs TRBV3-1 (or the pseudogene TRBV3-2) and TRBJ2-7, with D perhaps matching TRBD1 (6 bases). The CDR3 loop spans 16 amino acids. V dropped 1 base and J dropped 3 bases, with 16 bases sitting between them. Germline V lookup: CDR1 LGHDT, CDR2 YNNKEL (reference sequence). The CDR3 bases are TGTGCCAGCAGCCAAGCGCCCCGGGACACTCACTACGAGCAGTACTTC. This sequence encodes CASSQAPRDTHYEQYF.

The chain links TRBV11-3 to TRBJ2-1; D might be TRBD2 (5 bases). The length of the CDR3 is 14 residues. V lost 2 bases and J 5 bases, leaving 10 bases between the germline ends. Looked up from germline, CDR1 is SGHNT and CDR2 is YENEEA. DNA for the CDR3: TGTGCCAGCAGCTTAAGTCCGGGAAACAATGAGCAGTTCTTC. Encoded protein: CASSLSPGNNEQFF.

The chain has TRBV27 and TRBJ1-2; D is possibly TRBD1 (5 bases). Germline assignment: CDR1 MNHEY and CDR2 SMNVEV (reference sequence). Trimming pared 2 bases from V and 0 bases from J, leaving 13 bases between. The CDR3 runs to 16 residues. The DNA for the CDR3 is TGTGCCAGCAGTTTAAGGGCGACAGTCCCTAACTATGGCTACACCTTC. Translation gives CASSLRATVPNYGYTF.